This TCR beta chain was found in a study of cytomegalovirus exposure and HLA in healthy donors. About the study: The roughly 110 validation repertoires were reported in a later analysis to have been generated on the same platform as the 500 to 700 first-cohort repertoires. General study points: In the 100 to 150 validation repertoires, about 94% of cluster scores exceeded 0, per a later analysis. Some TCR beta chains (164 of them) were listed as cytomegalovirus-associated.

The donors were members of the validation cohort comprising approximately 110 subjects, separate from the roughly 650-subject first cohort. For this clone: Its matching antigen is unknown.

The protocol was immunoSEQ multiplex PCR, while the TCRdb copy is restricted to in-frame clones and leaves out a portion. The sample carries some 130,000 clones, roughly nine tenths recorded once. This clonotype originated in a woman in her late teens or twenties in good health and CMV-seronegative. The specimen sequenced was PBMCs.

CDR3 loop: CASSPSQPTEAFF. Written as DNA, the CDR3 is TGTGCCAGCTCACCATCACAGCCAACTGAAGCTTTCTTT. V is TRBV18 and J is TRBJ1-1; no clear D gene. Trimming took 2 bases from V and 5 from J, leaving 9 bases between them. There are 13 residues in the CDR3. CDR1 and CDR2 (germline): KGHSH, LQKENI.